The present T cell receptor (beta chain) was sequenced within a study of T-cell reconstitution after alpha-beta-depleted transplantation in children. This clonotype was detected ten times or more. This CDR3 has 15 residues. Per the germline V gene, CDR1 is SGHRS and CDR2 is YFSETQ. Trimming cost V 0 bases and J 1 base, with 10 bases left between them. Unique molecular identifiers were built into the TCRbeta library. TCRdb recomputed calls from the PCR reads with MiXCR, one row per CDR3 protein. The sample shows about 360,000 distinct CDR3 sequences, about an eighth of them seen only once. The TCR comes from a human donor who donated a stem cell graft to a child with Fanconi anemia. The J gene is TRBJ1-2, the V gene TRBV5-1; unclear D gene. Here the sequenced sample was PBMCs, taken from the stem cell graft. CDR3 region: CASSLAGGGNYGYTF. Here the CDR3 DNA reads TGCGCCAGCAGCTTGGCCGGTGGCGGTAACTATGGCTACACCTTC.